The rows below give T cell receptor beta chains drawn from one sample of a study of shared clonotypes between healthy human individuals. The assay was immunoSEQ multiplex PCR, and TCRdb's table has in-frame clones only and misses some. The data contain 700,000 or so clones, about 78% of them seen just once; the ten biggest clones take up under 2%. The sequencing input was memory CD4+ T cells sorted from blood. Source of these receptors: a woman aged 25 to 45 in good health. Each CDR3 is given with its conserved first and last residue. Fields, in order: CDR3 length, D gene, V gene, clone size, J gene, CDR3 protein, CDR3 DNA. A D gene is named only where the DNA matches it firmly. Not all rows give a size; the values are once, few, many and, for expanded clones, a class.

15	NA	TRBV6-5	NA	TRBJ1-3	CASSPAAGSGNTIYF	TGTGCCAGCAGCCCCGCGGCAGGGTCTGGAAACACCATATATTTT
14	TRBD2	TRBV19	NA	TRBJ2-2	CATSTSGIVGELFF	TGTGCCACTTCGACTAGCGGGATTGTCGGGGAGCTGTTTTTT
19	NA	TRBV9	NA	TRBJ1-3	CASSLRLQGLGSGGNTIYF	TGTGCCAGCAGCCTCCGCCTACAGGGACTTGGGTCGGGAGGAAACACCATATATTTT
13	NA	TRBV27	NA	TRBJ2-2	CASSTYLTGELFF	TGTGCCAGCAGCACCTATTTAACCGGGGAGCTGTTTTTT
15	TRBD1	TRBV28	NA	TRBJ1-4	CASSSAGQANEKLFF	TGTGCCAGCAGTTCCGCTGGACAGGCTAATGAAAAACTGTTTTTT
13	NA	TRBV30	once	TRBJ1-4	CAQGRGAGEKLFF	TGTGCCCAGGGTCGGGGGGCCGGTGAAAAACTGTTTTTT
15	NA	TRBV28	NA	TRBJ1-2	CASSFSPTLNYGYTF	TGTGCCAGCAGTTTCTCCCCGACCTTGAACTATGGCTACACCTTC
15	NA	TRBV18	once	TRBJ1-3	CASSPFDTSGNTIYF	TGTGCCAGCTCACCATTCGACACCTCTGGAAACACCATATATTTT
15	NA	TRBV7-3	NA	TRBJ2-7	CASSSPSSGTYEQYF	TGTGCCAGCAGCTCTCCTTCATCGGGCACCTACGAGCAGTACTTC
17	NA	TRBV10-1	NA	TRBJ2-7	CASSDSGLRSQAYEQYF	TGCGCCAGCAGTGATTCAGGCCTTCGATCACAGGCCTACGAGCAGTACTTC
15	NA	TRBV18	NA	TRBJ1-2	CASSPGSGANYGYTF	TGTGCCAGCTCACCCGGGTCCGGTGCTAACTATGGCTACACCTTC
12	TRBD2	TRBV19	few	TRBJ2-3	CASSTSGDTQYF	TGTGCCAGTAGTACTAGCGGAGATACGCAGTATTTT
14	TRBD1	TRBV5-1	few	TRBJ2-3	CASSMGQGTDTQYF	TGCGCCAGCAGCATGGGACAGGGGACAGATACGCAGTATTTT
17	NA	TRBV12-2	NA	TRBJ2-7	CASRLASRDLGSYEQYF	TGTGCAAGTCGCTTAGCGAGTAGAGACTTGGGATCCTACGAGCAGTACTTC
14	NA	TRBV28	NA	TRBJ2-1	CASRGQTSYNEQFF	TGTGCCAGCAGAGGGCAGACCTCCTACAATGAGCAGTTCTTC
12	NA	TRBV29-1	few	TRBJ1-1	CSVQRQATEAFF	TGCAGCGTTCAACGACAGGCCACTGAAGCTTTCTTT